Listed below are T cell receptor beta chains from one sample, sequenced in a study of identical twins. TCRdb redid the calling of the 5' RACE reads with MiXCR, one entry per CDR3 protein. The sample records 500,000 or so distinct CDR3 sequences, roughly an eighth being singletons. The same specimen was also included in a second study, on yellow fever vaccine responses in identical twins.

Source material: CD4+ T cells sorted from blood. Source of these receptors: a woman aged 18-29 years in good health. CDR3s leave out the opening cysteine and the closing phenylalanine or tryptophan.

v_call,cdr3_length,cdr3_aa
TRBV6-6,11,ASSPLIGYEQY
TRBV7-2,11,ASSLLSHYEQY
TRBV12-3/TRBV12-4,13,ASSQQGVTNEKLF
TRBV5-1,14,ASSLNSGGVTDTQY
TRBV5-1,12,ASNSGYSTDTQY
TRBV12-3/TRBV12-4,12,ASSPLAGVAEQF
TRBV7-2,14,ASSLVGRGVTSEQY
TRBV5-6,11,ASSFGAEETQY
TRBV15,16,ATSRASQGPLAKNIQY
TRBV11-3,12,ASSLFAASDTQY
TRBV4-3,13,ASSQGTPRGNEQF
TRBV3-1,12,ASSQDIAAVEQY
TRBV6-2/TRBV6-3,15,ASSFSRAESSYNEQF
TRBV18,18,ASSPLIPSGSSDSYNEQF
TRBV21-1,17,AIFNKEGAAPGQDGELF
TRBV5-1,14,ASSTWTSGARDTQY
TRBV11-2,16,ASSLSLPGREAKNIQY
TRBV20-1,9,SAVLQETQY
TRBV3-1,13,ASTQHAGPADTQY
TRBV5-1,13,ASSLTHKNTGELF
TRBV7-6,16,ASSLDPRAGAQINEQF
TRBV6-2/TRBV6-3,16,ASSKEGQGGPSNQPQH